The rows below give T cell receptor beta chains drawn from one sample of a study of cytomegalovirus exposure and HLA in healthy donors. Sequenced by immunoSEQ multiplex PCR; TCRdb stores in-frame clones only, minus some. The data hold some 200,000 clones, with 75% to 95% observed a single time. Material for sequencing was PBMCs. The receptors shown here come from a woman between 18 and 29 years old in good health and CMV-seronegative. The conserved cysteine and the conserved F or W are not part of the CDR3 here.

TRBV9	ASSPRPLMNTEAF
TRBV6-4	ASSRSGLEQF
TRBV5-7	ASSLVPGVFPGYT
TRBV19	ASATRGDQPQH
TRBV5-1	ASSLADDRSYEQY
TRBV10-3	AISEGLPRDEQY
TRBV5-4	ASSFNDNEQF
TRBV4-1	ASSQDVSPEAF
TRBV11-2	ASRTAGTETQY
TRBV5-6	ASSAGRDRVLTGELF
TRBV28	ASSGGGPDTQY
TRBV30	AWSEDRYPF
TRBV28	ASSLWGAFSYEQY
TRBV6-4	ASSDGTSGQETQY
TRBV4-2	ASSQEPGLAGDNEQF
TRBV13	ASSLRSTEAF
TRBV19	ASSIRFRDSYYGYT